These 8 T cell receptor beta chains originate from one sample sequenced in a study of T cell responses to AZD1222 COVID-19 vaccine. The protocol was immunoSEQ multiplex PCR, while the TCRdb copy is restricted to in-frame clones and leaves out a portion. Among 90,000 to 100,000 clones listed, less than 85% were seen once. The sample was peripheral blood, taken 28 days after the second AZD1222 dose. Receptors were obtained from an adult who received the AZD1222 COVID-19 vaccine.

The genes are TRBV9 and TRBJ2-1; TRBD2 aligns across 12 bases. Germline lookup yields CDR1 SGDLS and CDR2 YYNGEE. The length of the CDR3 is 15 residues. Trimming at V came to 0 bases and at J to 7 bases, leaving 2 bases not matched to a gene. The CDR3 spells CASSVGLAGGNEQFF. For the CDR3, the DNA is TGTGCCAGCAGCGTAGGTCTAGCGGGGGGGAATGAGCAGTTCTTC.

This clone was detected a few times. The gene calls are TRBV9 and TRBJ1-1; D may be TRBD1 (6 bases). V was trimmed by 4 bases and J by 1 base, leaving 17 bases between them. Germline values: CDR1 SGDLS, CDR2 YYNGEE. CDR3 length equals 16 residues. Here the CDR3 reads CASSTGSGGKNTEAFF. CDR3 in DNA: TGTGCCAGCAGCACCGGCAGCGGGGGCAAGAACACTGAAGCTTTCTTT.

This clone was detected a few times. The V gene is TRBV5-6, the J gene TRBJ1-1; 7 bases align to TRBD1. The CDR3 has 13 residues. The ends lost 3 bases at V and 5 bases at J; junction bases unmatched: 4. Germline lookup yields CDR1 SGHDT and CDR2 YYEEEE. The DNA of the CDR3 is TGTGCCAGCAGCTCGACAGGGTGGACTGAAGCTTTCTTT. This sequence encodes CASSSTGWTEAFF.

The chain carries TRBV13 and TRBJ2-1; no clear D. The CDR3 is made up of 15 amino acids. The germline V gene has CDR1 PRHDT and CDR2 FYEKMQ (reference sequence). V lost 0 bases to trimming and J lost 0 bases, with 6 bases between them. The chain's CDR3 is CASSLGGSSYNEQFF. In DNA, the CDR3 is TGTGCCAGCAGCTTAGGAGGGTCCTCCTACAATGAGCAGTTCTTC.

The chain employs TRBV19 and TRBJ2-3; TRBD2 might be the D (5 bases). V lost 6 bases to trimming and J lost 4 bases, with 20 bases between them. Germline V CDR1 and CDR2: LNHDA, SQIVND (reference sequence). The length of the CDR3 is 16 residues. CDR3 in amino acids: CASRPPGLPAADTQYF. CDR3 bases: TGTGCCAGTAGACCCCCCGGACTCCCCGCAGCAGATACGCAGTATTTT.

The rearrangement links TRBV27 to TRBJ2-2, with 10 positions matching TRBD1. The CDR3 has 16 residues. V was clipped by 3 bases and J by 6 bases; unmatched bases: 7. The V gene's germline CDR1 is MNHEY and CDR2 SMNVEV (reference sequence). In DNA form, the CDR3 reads TGTGCCAGCAGTTTTTTTTGGACAGGGGGTCCCGGGGAGCTGTTTTTT. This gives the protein CASSFFWTGGPGELFF.

The chain's CDR3 is CASSRTELYEQYF. CDR3 nucleotide sequence: TGTGCCAGCAGCCGGACAGAGCTCTACGAGCAGTACTTC. The rearrangement uses TRBV6-6 and TRBJ2-7, with D possibly being TRBD1 (6 bases). This CDR3 is 13 amino acids long. CDR1 is MNHNY, CDR2 SVGAGI, per germline (reference sequence). Trimming cost V 6 bases and J 3 bases, with 12 bases left between them.

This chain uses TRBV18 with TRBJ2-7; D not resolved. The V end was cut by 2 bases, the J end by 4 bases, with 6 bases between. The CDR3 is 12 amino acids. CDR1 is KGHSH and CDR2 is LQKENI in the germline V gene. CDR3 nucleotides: TGTGCCAGCTCACCAACCGGATACGAGCAGTACTTC. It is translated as CASSPTGYEQYF.